This TCR beta chain was identified during a study of blood T cell repertoires in COVID-19. On the study more broadly: Samples came from the United States, Italy and Spain, spanning acute and convalescent COVID-19. Sources were T cells, B-cell-depleted T cells, or PBMCs; the material itself was cDNA or gDNA.

Authors' methods: Estimated nucleated cell counts came from reference gene primer amplification. Data came from immunoSEQ multiplex PCR; TCRdb stores just in-frame clones and leaves some out. V, J and clone size are taken as reported in that table, and D and trimming were inferred from the DNA itself. The sample contains about 250,000 clones, roughly 83% of which appear only once. Sequenced: peripheral blood. This receptor was taken from an elderly man with acute or convalescent COVID-19.

The CDR3 region has the DNA TGTGCCAGCAGCACCAAGGCTGGGAGGAGTGCAGATACGCAGTATTTT. Protein product: CASSTKAGRSADTQYF. The V gene is TRBV5-4, the J gene TRBJ2-3; a possible D gene is TRBD2 (6 bases). The CDR3 is made up of 16 amino acids. From germline, CDR1 is SGHNT and CDR2 YYREEE (reference sequence). V was pared by 4 bases and J by 4 bases, with 19 bases between.